Listed below are T cell receptor beta chains from one sample, sequenced in a study of beta chain features in type 1 diabetes. Sequenced by immunoSEQ multiplex PCR; TCRdb stores in-frame clones only, minus some. This table holds roughly 500,000 clones, about an eighth found once. The material sequenced was naive CD4+ T cells from blood. These receptors originate from a woman aged 18-29 years in good health. The CDR3 runs from the conserved cysteine through the conserved F or W. A D gene is named only where the DNA matches it firmly. Where a row states a size, it is once, few, many or the class of an expanded clone; other rows omit it.

clone size: few
J gene: TRBJ1-2
V gene: TRBV21-1
D gene: NA
CDR3 protein: CASSYDRRWGNYGYTF
CDR3 DNA: TGTGCCAGCAGCTATGACAGGCGGTGGGGAAACTATGGCTACACCTTC

clone size: NA
J gene: TRBJ1-2
V gene: TRBV29-1
D gene: NA
CDR3 protein: CSVEEVAARGYTF
CDR3 DNA: TGCAGCGTTGAAGAGGTGGCAGCCAGGGGCTACACCTTC

clone size: few
J gene: TRBJ2-7
V gene: TRBV5-1
D gene: NA
CDR3 protein: CASRWRTASSSYEQYF
CDR3 DNA: TGCGCCAGCAGATGGAGGACAGCCTCGAGCTCCTACGAGCAGTACTTC

clone size: NA
J gene: TRBJ1-6
V gene: TRBV4-1
D gene: NA
CDR3 protein: CASSAGGTNSPLHF
CDR3 DNA: TGCGCCAGCAGCGCCGGGGGGACCAATTCACCCCTCCACTTT

clone size: NA
J gene: TRBJ2-1
V gene: TRBV2
D gene: NA
CDR3 protein: CASSEQGNRYNEQFF
CDR3 DNA: TGTGCCAGCAGTGAACAGGGGAACAGGTACAATGAGCAGTTCTTC

clone size: NA
J gene: TRBJ2-2
V gene: TRBV4-2
D gene: NA
CDR3 protein: CASSQGAEGVAGELFF
CDR3 DNA: TGTGCCAGCAGCCAAGGAGCGGAGGGAGTCGCCGGGGAGCTGTTTTTT

clone size: few
J gene: TRBJ2-7
V gene: TRBV6-5
D gene: TRBD1
CDR3 protein: CASSYQGASLDEQYF
CDR3 DNA: TGTGCCAGCAGTTACCAGGGGGCGTCCCTCGACGAGCAGTACTTC

clone size: NA
J gene: TRBJ2-7
V gene: TRBV9
D gene: NA
CDR3 protein: CASSVDLGYEQYF
CDR3 DNA: TGTGCCAGCAGCGTAGATTTGGGCTACGAGCAGTACTTC

clone size: few
J gene: TRBJ2-7
V gene: TRBV27
D gene: NA
CDR3 protein: CASSHQGYEQYF
CDR3 DNA: TGTGCCAGCAGTCATCAGGGGTACGAGCAGTACTTC

clone size: few
J gene: TRBJ2-6
V gene: TRBV5-1
D gene: NA
CDR3 protein: CASTTLWDSSGANVLTF
CDR3 DNA: TGCGCCAGCACCACCTTGTGGGATTCCTCTGGGGCCAACGTCCTGACTTTC

clone size: NA
J gene: TRBJ2-1
V gene: TRBV9
D gene: NA
CDR3 protein: CASSAPGTALLNEQFF
CDR3 DNA: TGTGCCAGCAGCGCCCCCGGGACGGCTCTCCTAAATGAGCAGTTCTTC

clone size: NA
J gene: TRBJ1-1
V gene: TRBV15
D gene: NA
CDR3 protein: CATSRQGFGTEAFF
CDR3 DNA: TGTGCCACCAGCAGGCAGGGGTTCGGCACTGAAGCTTTCTTT

clone size: NA
J gene: TRBJ2-2
V gene: TRBV27
D gene: NA
CDR3 protein: CASSFRVTGELFF
CDR3 DNA: TGTGCCAGCAGTTTTCGTGTCACCGGGGAGCTGTTTTTT

clone size: few
J gene: TRBJ2-1
V gene: TRBV11-1
D gene: TRBD2
CDR3 protein: CASSRNYDLGAGNNEQFF
CDR3 DNA: TGTGCCAGCAGCCGAAACTACGACCTAGGAGCGGGGAACAATGAGCAGTTCTTC

clone size: NA
J gene: TRBJ2-1
V gene: TRBV9
D gene: NA
CDR3 protein: CASSVRASSYNEQFF
CDR3 DNA: TGTGCCAGCAGCGTAAGGGCTAGCTCCTACAATGAGCAGTTCTTC

clone size: few
J gene: TRBJ1-6
V gene: TRBV5-1
D gene: NA
CDR3 protein: CASSLEVAGQSPLHF
CDR3 DNA: TGCGCCAGCAGCTTGGAGGTGGCAGGGCAATCACCCCTCCACTTT

clone size: few
J gene: TRBJ2-1
V gene: TRBV4-2
D gene: TRBD1
CDR3 protein: CASSQGVRGSYNEQFF
CDR3 DNA: TGTGCCAGCAGCCAAGGGGTCAGGGGGAGCTACAATGAGCAGTTCTTC

clone size: NA
J gene: TRBJ2-4
V gene: TRBV7-3
D gene: NA
CDR3 protein: CASSLRRENIQYF
CDR3 DNA: TGTGCCAGCAGCTTACGCCGAGAAAACATTCAGTACTTC

clone size: NA
J gene: TRBJ2-7
V gene: TRBV7-2
D gene: TRBD2
CDR3 protein: CASSLERLAGEQYF
CDR3 DNA: TGTGCCAGCAGCTTAGAGAGACTAGCGGGAGAGCAGTACTTC

clone size: few
J gene: TRBJ2-6
V gene: TRBV18
D gene: TRBD1
CDR3 protein: CASSPGQGASAGANVLTF
CDR3 DNA: TGTGCCAGCTCACCTGGACAGGGCGCTTCTGCTGGGGCCAACGTCCTGACTTTC

clone size: NA
J gene: TRBJ2-1
V gene: TRBV29-1
D gene: NA
CDR3 protein: CSTHRAGNEQFF
CDR3 DNA: TGCAGCACTCACAGGGCCGGGAATGAGCAGTTCTTC

clone size: many
J gene: TRBJ2-5
V gene: TRBV30
D gene: TRBD1
CDR3 protein: CAWRNQQGARETQYF
CDR3 DNA: TGTGCCTGGAGGAATCAACAGGGGGCTCGGGAGACCCAGTACTTC

clone size: NA
J gene: TRBJ2-6
V gene: TRBV30
D gene: TRBD2
CDR3 protein: CALRSGSSGANVLTF
CDR3 DNA: TGTGCCTTAAGAAGCGGGAGCTCTGGGGCCAACGTCCTGACTTTC

clone size: NA
J gene: TRBJ2-5
V gene: TRBV2
D gene: TRBD2
CDR3 protein: CASRTSVQETQYF
CDR3 DNA: TGTGCCAGCAGGACTAGCGTACAAGAGACCCAGTACTTC

clone size: few
J gene: TRBJ2-4
V gene: TRBV21-1
D gene: NA
CDR3 protein: CASLGQNIQYF
CDR3 DNA: TGTGCCAGCCTCGGACAAAACATTCAGTACTTC

clone size: NA
J gene: TRBJ2-3
V gene: TRBV29-1
D gene: TRBD1
CDR3 protein: CSARTGGGSDTQYF
CDR3 DNA: TGCAGCGCCAGGACAGGGGGTGGGTCAGATACGCAGTATTTT

clone size: NA
J gene: TRBJ2-5
V gene: TRBV7-2
D gene: TRBD1
CDR3 protein: CASSPTGTVVETQYF
CDR3 DNA: TGTGCCAGCAGCCCCACCGGGACAGTAGTAGAGACCCAGTACTTC

clone size: few
J gene: TRBJ2-3
V gene: TRBV5-1
D gene: NA
CDR3 protein: CASRSGTKGSTDTQYF
CDR3 DNA: TGCGCCAGCAGATCCGGGACAAAAGGTAGCACAGATACGCAGTATTTT

clone size: NA
J gene: TRBJ1-6
V gene: TRBV15
D gene: NA
CDR3 protein: CATSREAAGNSPLHF
CDR3 DNA: TGTGCCACCAGCAGAGAAGCGGCGGGAAATTCACCCCTCCACTTT

clone size: NA
J gene: TRBJ2-1
V gene: TRBV9
D gene: NA
CDR3 protein: CASSVERSYNEQFF
CDR3 DNA: TGTGCCAGCAGCGTTGAGCGGTCCTACAATGAGCAGTTCTTC

clone size: NA
J gene: TRBJ2-5
V gene: TRBV18
D gene: NA
CDR3 protein: CASSRTDQETQYF
CDR3 DNA: TGTGCCAGCTCGCGGACTGATCAAGAGACCCAGTACTTC

clone size: NA
J gene: TRBJ1-2
V gene: TRBV6-6
D gene: NA
CDR3 protein: CASRSWVSGGYTF
CDR3 DNA: TGTGCCAGCAGGTCCTGGGTAAGCGGGGGCTACACCTTC

clone size: NA
J gene: TRBJ2-6
V gene: TRBV9
D gene: TRBD1
CDR3 protein: CASSARQGSGANVLTF
CDR3 DNA: TGTGCCAGCAGCGCCCGACAGGGCTCTGGGGCCAACGTCCTGACTTTC

clone size: NA
J gene: TRBJ2-3
V gene: TRBV9
D gene: NA
CDR3 protein: CASSVGRSTDTQYF
CDR3 DNA: TGTGCCAGCAGCGTAGGAAGGAGCACAGATACGCAGTATTTT

clone size: NA
J gene: TRBJ2-5
V gene: TRBV5-5
D gene: NA
CDR3 protein: CASSLRQQETQYF
CDR3 DNA: TGTGCCAGCAGCTTGCGGCAGCAAGAGACCCAGTACTTC

clone size: few
J gene: TRBJ2-3
V gene: TRBV7-2
D gene: NA
CDR3 protein: CASSSIRESGDTQYF
CDR3 DNA: TGTGCCAGCAGCTCGATAAGGGAAAGTGGAGATACGCAGTATTTT

clone size: NA
J gene: TRBJ2-1
V gene: TRBV7-2
D gene: TRBD1
CDR3 protein: CASSNRGPYNEQFF
CDR3 DNA: TGTGCCAGCAGCAATAGGGGGCCCTACAATGAGCAGTTCTTC

clone size: NA
J gene: TRBJ2-5
V gene: TRBV18
D gene: NA
CDR3 protein: CASSQGTKETQYF
CDR3 DNA: TGTGCCAGCTCACAGGGCACTAAAGAGACCCAGTACTTC

clone size: NA
J gene: TRBJ1-2
V gene: TRBV4-3
D gene: NA
CDR3 protein: CASSQSQRDWGYTF
CDR3 DNA: TGCGCCAGCAGCCAATCTCAACGGGATTGGGGCTACACCTTC

clone size: few
J gene: TRBJ2-3
V gene: TRBV4-2
D gene: NA
CDR3 protein: CASSQVWTAGTDTQYF
CDR3 DNA: TGTGCCAGCAGCCAAGTATGGACGGCTGGGACAGATACGCAGTATTTT

clone size: NA
J gene: TRBJ2-7
V gene: TRBV29-1
D gene: TRBD1
CDR3 protein: CSVGTAYEQYF
CDR3 DNA: TGCAGCGTAGGGACAGCCTACGAGCAGTACTTC

clone size: few
J gene: TRBJ2-3
V gene: TRBV19
D gene: NA
CDR3 protein: CASTQSDHTQYF
CDR3 DNA: TGTGCCAGTACCCAAAGCGACCATACGCAGTATTTT

clone size: few
J gene: TRBJ1-4
V gene: TRBV7-9
D gene: TRBD1
CDR3 protein: CASSLVGRGLEKLFF
CDR3 DNA: TGTGCCAGCAGCTTAGTTGGCAGGGGGCTTGAAAAACTGTTTTTT